The present TCR beta chain was sequenced within a study of T cells in Graves' hyperthyroidism and ophthalmopathy. RNA transcripts yielded amplified TCR beta CDR3 regions. A set of HTBI primers served as the primers for a first-round RT-PCR of the TCR CDR3. TCRdb redid the calling of the multiplex PCR reads with MiXCR, one entry per CDR3 protein. The data contain 300,000 or so distinct CDR3 sequences, about 21% of them singletons. CDR3 length: 15 residues. V was clipped by 4 bases and J by 5 bases, with 18 bases between them. CDR1 is SGHRS, CDR2 YFSETQ, per germline. The receptor was derived from a woman aged 45-60 years with Graves' hyperthyroidism. The chain recombines TRBV5-1 with TRBJ2-5; D may match TRBD1 or TRBD2 (5 bases each). Sequences were obtained from blood. CDR3 amino acids: CASSPGGGSGETQYF. The CDR3 coding sequence is TGCGCCAGCAGCCCCGGTGGGGGATCGGGGGAGACCCAGTACTTC. The complete variable domain, with remaining parts taken from reference TRBV5-1 and TRBJ2-5, reads KAGVTQTPRYLIKTRGQQVTLSCSPISGHRSVSWYQQTPGQGLQFLFEYFSETQRNKGNFPGRFSGRQFSNSRSEMNVSTLELGDSALYLCASSPGGGSGETQYFGPGTRLLVL.